Following are 8 T cell receptor beta chains from one sample sequenced in a study of human thymus T cells. Produced via immunoSEQ multiplex PCR; TCRdb's table is partial and in-frame only. The data hold tens of thousands of clones, with 85% to 95% observed a single time. Sequenced material: blood. Receptors originate from a boy under three years old with a congenital heart defect but otherwise immunologically healthy.

This chain joins TRBV4-2 and TRBJ1-3, with no clear D. V gave up 2 bases and J gave up 2 bases, with 1 base separating them. The CDR3 contains 12 residues. Germline CDR1 reads LGHNA; CDR2 reads YNFKEQ. For the CDR3, the DNA is TGTGCCAGCAGCCAACCTGGAAACACCATATATTTT. Its translation: CASSQPGNTIYF.

The V gene is TRBV6-5, the J gene TRBJ1-2; 7 bases agree with TRBD1. This CDR3 spans 12 amino acids. J lost 3 bases, V lost 8 bases, and 3 bases had no gene match. CDR1 is MNHEY and CDR2 is SVGAGI in the germline V gene. CDR3 DNA: TGTGCCAGCGGGACAGCCTACTATGGCTACACCTTC. Its protein is CASGTAYYGYTF.

This chain uses TRBV20-1 with TRBJ1-1; no clear D gene. Trimming removed 4 bases at V and 1 base at J, with 4 bases between. The CDR3 is made up of 11 amino acids. Germline CDR1 and CDR2: DFQATT and SNEGSKA (reference sequence). CDR3 loop: CSAKGNTEAFF. The DNA of the CDR3 is TGCAGTGCTAAGGGGAACACTGAAGCTTTCTTT.

This clone was counted between two and nine times. The chain has TRBV20-1 and TRBJ1-1; a possible D gene is TRBD1 (5 bases). Germline values: CDR1 DFQATT, CDR2 SNEGSKA (reference sequence). V dropped 6 bases and J dropped 4 bases, with 9 bases sitting between them. CDR3 length: 11 amino acids. The DNA for the CDR3 is TGCAGTGCCGCAGGGATCACTGAAGCTTTCTTT. It translates to CSAAGITEAFF.

The chain combines TRBV11-3 with TRBJ1-1, with D perhaps TRBD1 (6 bases). Germline CDR1 and CDR2: SGHNT and YENEEA. The CDR3 loop spans 14 amino acids. V was pared by 4 bases and J by 0 bases, with 9 bases between. The CDR3, as DNA: TGTGCCAGCAGCTGGGACAACATGAACACTGAAGCTTTCTTT. It specifies CASSWDNMNTEAFF.

With respect to this clone: Within the sample, other DNA sequences also encode this same CDR3. The gene calls are TRBV30 and TRBJ1-5, with D possibly matching TRBD1 (5 bases). V lost 0 bases and J lost 4, with 7 bases in between. This CDR3 is 13 amino acids long. CDR1 GTSNPN and CDR2 SVGIG come from the germline V gene (reference sequence). The CDR3 DNA reads TGTGCCTGGAGTGTACGGGGGAATCAGCCCCAGCATTTT. The encoded protein is CAWSVRGNQPQHF. Looking up the rest from reference TRBV30 and TRBJ1-5 gives the full variable domain: SQTIHQWPATLVQPVGSPLSLECTVEGTSNPNLYWYRQAAGRGLQLLFYSVGIGQISSEVPQNLSASRPQDRQFILSSKKLLLSDSGFYLCAWSVRGNQPQHFGDGTRLSIL.

This chain links TRBV19 with TRBJ2-6; a weak D match, TRBD1 (5 bases). The germline CDR1 and CDR2 sequences are LNHDA and SQIVND (reference sequence). The CDR3 consists of 14 residues. Trimming pared 9 bases from V and 4 bases from J, leaving 13 bases between. CDR3 loop: CASLEAGGANVLTF. The CDR3 bases are TGTGCCAGCCTAGAGGCAGGGGGGGCCAACGTCCTGACTTTC.

V usage is TRBV27 and J usage is TRBJ2-3; D possibly matches TRBD1 or TRBD2 (6 bases each). Germline lookup yields CDR1 MNHEY and CDR2 SMNVEV (reference sequence). V lost 6 bases to trimming and J lost 0 bases, with 16 bases between them. This CDR3 comprises 16 residues. Here the CDR3 reads CASRLLGGPSTDTQYF. CDR3 in DNA: TGTGCCAGCAGGCTCTTGGGGGGCCCAAGCACAGATACGCAGTATTTT.